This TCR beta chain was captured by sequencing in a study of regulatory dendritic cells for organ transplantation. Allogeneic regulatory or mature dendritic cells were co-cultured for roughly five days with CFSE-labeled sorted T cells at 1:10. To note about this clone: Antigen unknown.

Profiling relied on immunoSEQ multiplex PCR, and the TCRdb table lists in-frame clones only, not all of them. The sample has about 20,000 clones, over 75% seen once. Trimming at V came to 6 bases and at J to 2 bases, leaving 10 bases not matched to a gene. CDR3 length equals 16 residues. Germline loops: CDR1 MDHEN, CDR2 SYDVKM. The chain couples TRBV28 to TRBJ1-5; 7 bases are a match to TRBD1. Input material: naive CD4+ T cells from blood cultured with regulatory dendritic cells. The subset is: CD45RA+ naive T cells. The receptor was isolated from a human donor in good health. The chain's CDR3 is CASRGWRGLGNQPQHF. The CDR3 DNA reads TGTGCCAGCAGGGGGTGGAGGGGGCTGGGCAATCAGCCCCAGCATTTT. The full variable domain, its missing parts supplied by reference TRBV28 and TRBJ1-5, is DVKVTQSSRYLVKRTGEKVFLECVQDMDHENMFWYRQDPGLGLRLIYFSYDVKMKEKGDIPEGYSVSREKKERFSLILESASTNQTSMYLCASRGWRGLGNQPQHFGDGTRLSIL.